This TCR beta chain emerged from a study of blood T cell repertoires in COVID-19. CDR1 and CDR2 from the germline V gene are SGHRS and YFSETQ. The CDR3 spans 15 residues. The V gene end was trimmed by 0 bases and the J gene end by 7 bases; junction bases not matched to a gene: 9. Per the original methods: For nucleated cells, counts were estimated from reference gene primer amplification. The protocol was immunoSEQ multiplex PCR, while the TCRdb copy is restricted to in-frame clones and leaves out a portion. That table supplies the V and J calls and clone size; D and trimming were determined from the DNA. This sample has about 200,000 clones, with roughly 82% found just once.

Sequencing was carried out using peripheral blood. The clonotype comes from a human donor in a cohort sampled during active COVID-19. The chain links TRBV5-1 to TRBJ2-7, with 8 bases fitting TRBD2. CDR3 sequence reads: CASSLEAAGVGEQYF. For the CDR3, the DNA is TGCGCCAGCAGCTTGGAGGCAGCGGGAGTGGGAGAGCAGTACTTC. The whole variable domain, filled in from reference TRBV5-1 and TRBJ2-7, reads KAGVTQTPRYLIKTRGQQVTLSCSPISGHRSVSWYQQTPGQGLQFLFEYFSETQRNKGNFPGRFSGRQFSNSRSEMNVSTLELGDSALYLCASSLEAAGVGEQYFGPGTRLTVT.